These 18 T cell receptor beta chains came from one sample sequenced in a study of T cells in Graves' hyperthyroidism and ophthalmopathy. Amplified TCR beta CDR3 regions derived from RNA transcripts. The primer set for the first-round RT-PCR of the TCR CDR3 was HTBI. One entry per CDR3 protein, called by TCRdb with MiXCR from the multiplex PCR reads. The data show about half a million distinct CDR3 sequences, 20% to 25% seen once. Sequenced: blood. The receptors here all came from a man between 18 and 29 years old with Graves' hyperthyroidism.

At least ten counts were recorded for this clonotype. The CDR3 reads CAWSVEGGGRSYEQYF. In nucleotides, the CDR3 is TGTGCCTGGAGTGTAGAGGGAGGTGGTCGCTCCTACGAGCAGTACTTC. V and J are TRBV30 and TRBJ2-7; a weak D match, TRBD2 (6 bases). Germline values: CDR1 GTSNPN, CDR2 SVGIG (reference sequence). This CDR3 has 16 residues. The ends were cut back, 0 bases at V and 0 bases at J, with 15 bases in the middle.

This clonotype showed up many times. This chain joins TRBV2 and TRBJ1-1; the D gene is possibly TRBD1 (6 bases). This CDR3 region has 14 residues. Germline V lookup: CDR1 SNHLY, CDR2 FYNNEI. V gave up 2 bases and J gave up 5 bases, with 12 bases separating them. This CDR3 is CASSEKGGWTEAFF. The CDR3 DNA follows: TGTGCCAGCAGTGAAAAGGGGGGGTGGACTGAAGCTTTCTTT.

This clonotype came up a few times. The chain is built from TRBV27 and TRBJ1-2; D remains ambiguous. Trimming took 4 bases from V and 1 from J, leaving 13 bases between them. The CDR3 totals 15 residues. Germline loops: CDR1 MNHEY, CDR2 SMNVEV (reference sequence). The CDR3 DNA reads as TGTGCCAGCAGTTCCTATCCCGTCAGTAACTATGGCTACACCTTC. Translated, it gives CASSSYPVSNYGYTF.

The chain uses TRBV6-1 and TRBJ2-2; 8 nucleotides match TRBD1. The CDR3 contains 15 residues. The germline V gene has CDR1 MNHNS and CDR2 SASEGT. Losses at the gene ends were 5 bases for V and 3 bases for J; bases not matched to a gene: 5. Written as DNA, the CDR3 is TGTGCCAGCAGTCCATGGGGACAGGACACCGGGGAGCTGTTTTTT. This encodes CASSPWGQDTGELFF.

The chain joins TRBV28 to TRBJ2-5, with 7 bases that match TRBD2. The CDR3 sequence is 13 residues long. CDR1 and CDR2 (germline): MDHEN, SYDVKM. The J segment lost 5 bases and the V segment lost 8 bases, leaving 8 bases of the junction unmatched. CDR3: CASASGGRETQYF. CDR3 sequence (DNA): TGTGCCAGCGCATCGGGGGGACGGGAGACCCAGTACTTC.

The table lists this clonotype with many counts. The DNA of the CDR3 is TGTGCCAGCGGGTCAGGAGGTAGAGGTGACTATGGCTACACCTTC. It codes for CASGSGGRGDYGYTF. The chain couples TRBV12-3 or TRBV12-4 to TRBJ1-2, with D hard to call. This CDR3 comprises 15 residues. Trimming pared 8 bases from V and 3 bases from J, leaving 19 bases between.

At least ten counts were recorded for this clonotype. The chain uses TRBV28 and TRBJ1-5; D is unclear. Trimming removed 5 bases at V and 6 bases at J, with 11 bases between. Per the germline V gene, CDR1 is MDHEN and CDR2 is SYDVKM. The CDR3 spans 13 residues. The CDR3, as DNA: TGTGCCAGCAGTGAGTGGGGATTTCAGCCCCAGCATTTT. It translates to CASSEWGFQPQHF.

This clonotype was counted ten times or more. The J gene is TRBJ1-1, the V gene TRBV2; D might be TRBD1 (5 bases). The ends were cut back, 5 bases at V and 4 bases at J, with 14 bases in the middle. Germline CDR1 SNHLY, CDR2 FYNNEI. The CDR3 is made up of 14 amino acids. The CDR3, as DNA: TGTGCCAGCAGTCAAGTGGGGGGGGGCACTGAAGCTTTCTTT. This encodes CASSQVGGGTEAFF.

In this sample, this clonotype turned up many times. J is TRBJ1-6 and V is TRBV28, with TRBD1 matching 7 bases. Germline CDR1 reads MDHEN; CDR2 reads SYDVKM. This CDR3 is 15 amino acids long. The ends lost 5 bases at V and 9 bases at J; junction bases unmatched: 10. The CDR3 protein is CASSTRQGRSSPLHF. The CDR3, as DNA: TGTGCCAGCAGTACCAGACAGGGTCGTAGTTCACCCCTCCACTTT.

This clonotype was observed many times. This chain links TRBV12-3 or TRBV12-4 with TRBJ1-5, with unresolved D. The CDR3 extends over 14 amino acids. Trimming removed 3 bases at V and 4 bases at J, with 10 bases between. The CDR3 sequence: CASSFERANQPQHF. The CDR3 DNA is TGTGCCAGCAGTTTCGAGCGAGCAAATCAGCCCCAGCATTTT.

The V call is TRBV5-1, the J call TRBJ1-1; tentative D call: TRBD1 (6 bases). In germline, CDR1 is SGHRS, CDR2 YFSETQ. V shed 3 bases and J shed 12 bases, with 15 bases lying between them. There are 12 residues in the CDR3. The CDR3 nucleotides read TGCGCCAGCAGCTCGACAGGACGAGAATCTTTCTTT. This translates into CASSSTGRESFF.

This clonotype was seen repeatedly, ten times or more. The chain uses TRBV2 and TRBJ1-1; weak D call: TRBD1 (5 bases). V was cut by 5 bases and J by 1 base, with 17 bases left in between. Germline CDR1 and CDR2: SNHLY and FYNNEI. This CDR3 region has 16 residues. This chain's CDR3 is CASSFHRDGQNTEAFF. The DNA of the CDR3 is TGTGCCAGCAGTTTCCACCGGGACGGGCAGAACACTGAAGCTTTCTTT.

This clonotype was counted only a few times. V gene TRBV6-4 combines with J gene TRBJ2-7; 7 positions match TRBD2. The CDR3 is 11 residues long. J was trimmed by 6 bases and V by 10 bases; bases with no gene match: 6. The germline V gene has CDR1 MRHNA and CDR2 SNTAGT. The CDR3 sequence is CATGGAGEQYF. As DNA, the CDR3 is TGTGCCACGGGGGGAGCGGGCGAGCAGTACTTC.

The chain is built from TRBV2 and TRBJ2-2; a possible D gene is TRBD2 (5 bases). CDR3 length equals 13 residues. The germline V and J ends were trimmed by 8 bases and 3 bases, with 10 bases remaining between them. Germline V gives CDR1 SNHLY, CDR2 FYNNEI. This CDR3 reads CASLSGDTGELFF. Written as DNA, the CDR3 is TGTGCCAGCCTGTCCGGGGACACCGGGGAGCTGTTTTTT.

In its sample, this clonotype was seen many times. The rearrangement joins TRBV7-8 to TRBJ2-5; 7 nucleotides match TRBD2. Germline values: CDR1 SGHVS, CDR2 FQNEAQ. This CDR3 contains 14 residues. After removal of 3 bases from V and 4 bases from J, the junction contained 5 bases not matched to a gene. CDR3 region: CASSFQGGLETQYF. The DNA for the CDR3 is TGTGCCAGCAGCTTTCAGGGAGGGTTAGAGACCCAGTACTTC. The variable domain in full, completed from reference TRBV7-8 and TRBJ2-5, reads GAGVSQSPRYKVAKRGQDVALRCDPISGHVSLFWYQQALGQGPEFLTYFQNEAQLDKSGLPSDRFFAERPEGSVSTLKIQRTQQEDSAVYLCASSFQGGLETQYFGPGTRLLVL.

This clonotype was recorded many times. The junction departs from the called germline gene at one end, perhaps through a read error. The chain couples TRBV6-1 to TRBJ1-2, with 7 bases aligning to TRBD1. The germline V gene encodes CDR1 MNHNS and CDR2 SASEGT. This CDR3 spans 13 amino acids. The CDR3 spells CASTEGAFYDYTF. The CDR3 bases are TGTGCCAGCACGGAGGGGGCGTTCTATGACTACACCTTC.

A remark on this clonotype: One base away lies a much larger clone, so this may be a sequencing read error. No conserved phenylalanine or tryptophan is present at the end of the CDR3, so a read error is the likely explanation. The chain links TRBV19 to TRBJ2-6, with a tentative D call TRBD1 (6 bases). The germline V gene has CDR1 LNHDA and CDR2 SQIVND (reference sequence). The CDR3 has 15 amino acids. Trimming shortened V by 4 bases and J by 3 bases, and 10 bases separated the two germline ends. DNA for the CDR3: TGTGCCAGTAGTACCTACAGGGATGGGGCCAACGTCCTGACTGTC. Its protein is CASSTYRDGANVLTV.

This clonotype was counted at least ten times. In DNA form, the CDR3 reads TGCGCCAGCAGTAGGACAGGGGCCTCCTACGAGCAGTACTTC. Encoded protein: CASSRTGASYEQYF. The chain couples TRBV5-1 to TRBJ2-7, with 9 bases that match TRBD1. Germline CDR1 is SGHRS and CDR2 is YFSETQ. The V gene end was trimmed by 5 bases and the J gene end by 0 bases; junction bases not matched to a gene: 3. This CDR3 is 14 amino acids long.